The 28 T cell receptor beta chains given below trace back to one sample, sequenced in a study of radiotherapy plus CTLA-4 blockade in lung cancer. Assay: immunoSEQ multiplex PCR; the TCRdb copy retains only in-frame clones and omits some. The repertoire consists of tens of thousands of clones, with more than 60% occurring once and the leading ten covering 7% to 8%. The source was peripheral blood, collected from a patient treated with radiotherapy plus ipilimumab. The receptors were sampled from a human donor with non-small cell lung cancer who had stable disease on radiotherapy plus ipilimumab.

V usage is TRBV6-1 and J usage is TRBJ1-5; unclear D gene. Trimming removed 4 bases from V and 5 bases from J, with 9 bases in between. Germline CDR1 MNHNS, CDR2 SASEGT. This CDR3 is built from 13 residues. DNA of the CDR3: TGTGCCAGCAGTGTAGGTGGGGATCAGCCCCAGCATTTT. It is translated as CASSVGGDQPQHF.

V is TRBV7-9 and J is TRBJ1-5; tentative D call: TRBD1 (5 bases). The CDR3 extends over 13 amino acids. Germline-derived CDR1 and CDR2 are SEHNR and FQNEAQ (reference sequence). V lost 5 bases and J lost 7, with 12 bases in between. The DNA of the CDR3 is TGTGCCAGCAGCCAAACAGGCGGACAGCCCCAGCATTTT. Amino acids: CASSQTGGQPQHF.

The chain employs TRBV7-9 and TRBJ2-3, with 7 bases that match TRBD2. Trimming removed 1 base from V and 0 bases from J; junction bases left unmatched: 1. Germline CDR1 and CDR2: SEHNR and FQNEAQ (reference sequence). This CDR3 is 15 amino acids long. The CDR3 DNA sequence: TGTGCCAGCAGCTTAGTGGGGGGGAGCACAGATACGCAGTATTTT. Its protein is CASSLVGGSTDTQYF.

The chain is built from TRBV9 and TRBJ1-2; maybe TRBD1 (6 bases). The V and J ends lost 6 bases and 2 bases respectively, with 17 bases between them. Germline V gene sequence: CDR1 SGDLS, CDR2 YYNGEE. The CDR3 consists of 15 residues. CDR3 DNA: TGTGCCAGCACCTTAGCGGGGCAGGGGAACTATGGCTACACCTTC. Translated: CASTLAGQGNYGYTF.

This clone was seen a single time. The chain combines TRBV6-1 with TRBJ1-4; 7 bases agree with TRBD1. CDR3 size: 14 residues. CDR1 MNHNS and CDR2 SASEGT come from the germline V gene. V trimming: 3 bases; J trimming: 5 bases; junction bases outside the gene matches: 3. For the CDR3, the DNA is TGTGCCAGCAGTGACTCGACAGGGAATGAAAAACTGTTTTTT. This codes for CASSDSTGNEKLFF.

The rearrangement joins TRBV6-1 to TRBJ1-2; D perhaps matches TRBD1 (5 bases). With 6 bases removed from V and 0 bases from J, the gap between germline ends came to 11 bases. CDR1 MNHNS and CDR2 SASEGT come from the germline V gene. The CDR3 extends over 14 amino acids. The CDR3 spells CASRPRQPNYGYTF. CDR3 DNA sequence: TGTGCCAGCAGACCCCGACAGCCTAACTATGGCTACACCTTC.

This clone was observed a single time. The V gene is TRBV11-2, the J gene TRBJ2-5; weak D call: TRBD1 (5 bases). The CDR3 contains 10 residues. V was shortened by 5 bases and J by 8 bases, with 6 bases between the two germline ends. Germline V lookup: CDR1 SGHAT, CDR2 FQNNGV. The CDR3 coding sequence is TGTGCCAGCAGCGGGGCCACCCAGTACTTC. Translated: CASSGATQYF.

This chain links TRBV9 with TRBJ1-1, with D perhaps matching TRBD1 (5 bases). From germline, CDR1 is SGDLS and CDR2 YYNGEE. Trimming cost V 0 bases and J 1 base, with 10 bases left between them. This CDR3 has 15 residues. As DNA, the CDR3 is TGTGCCAGCAGCGTAGTGGGACCGACGAACACTGAAGCTTTCTTT. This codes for CASSVVGPTNTEAFF.

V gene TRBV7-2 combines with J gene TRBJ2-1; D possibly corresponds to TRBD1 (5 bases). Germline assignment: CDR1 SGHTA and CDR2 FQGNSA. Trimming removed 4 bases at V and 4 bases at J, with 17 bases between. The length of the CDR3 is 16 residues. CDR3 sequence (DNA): TGTGCCAGCAGCTCCGACAGTCGATCGTCTTACAATGAGCAGTTCTTC. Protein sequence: CASSSDSRSSYNEQFF.

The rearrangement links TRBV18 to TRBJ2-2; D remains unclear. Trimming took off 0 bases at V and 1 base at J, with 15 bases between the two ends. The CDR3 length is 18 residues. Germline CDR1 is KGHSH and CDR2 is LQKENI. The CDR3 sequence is CASSPPRHEKMNTGELFF. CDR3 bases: TGTGCCAGCTCACCACCGCGACACGAGAAAATGAACACCGGGGAGCTGTTTTTT.

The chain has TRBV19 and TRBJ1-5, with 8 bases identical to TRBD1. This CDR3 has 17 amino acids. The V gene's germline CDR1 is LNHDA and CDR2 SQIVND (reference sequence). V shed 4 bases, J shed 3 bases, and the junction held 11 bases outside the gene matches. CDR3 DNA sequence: TGTGCCAGTAGTAGTCTGCCGGGACAGGCCTACAATCAGCCCCAGCATTTT. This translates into CASSSLPGQAYNQPQHF.

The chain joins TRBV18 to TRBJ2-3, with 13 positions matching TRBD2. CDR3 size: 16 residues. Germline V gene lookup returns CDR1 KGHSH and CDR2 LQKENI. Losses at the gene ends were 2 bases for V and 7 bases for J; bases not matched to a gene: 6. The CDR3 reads CASSPDGLAGAYTQYF. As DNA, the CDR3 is TGTGCCAGCTCACCAGACGGACTAGCGGGGGCCTATACGCAGTATTTT.

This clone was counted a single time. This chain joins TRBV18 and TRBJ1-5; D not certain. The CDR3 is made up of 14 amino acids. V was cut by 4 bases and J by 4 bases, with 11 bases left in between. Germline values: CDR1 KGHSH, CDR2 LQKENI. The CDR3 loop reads CASSRGYGNQPQHF. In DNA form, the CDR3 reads TGTGCCAGCTCACGAGGATACGGGAATCAGCCCCAGCATTTT.

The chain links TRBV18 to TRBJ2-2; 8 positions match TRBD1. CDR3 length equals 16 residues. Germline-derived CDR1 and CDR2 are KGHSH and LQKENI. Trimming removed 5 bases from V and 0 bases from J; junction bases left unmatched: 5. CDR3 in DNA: TGTGCCAGCTCAGTGTCACAGGGGGCGAACACCGGGGAGCTGTTTTTT. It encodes CASSVSQGANTGELFF. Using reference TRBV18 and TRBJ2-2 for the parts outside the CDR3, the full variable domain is NAGVMQNPRHLVRRRGQEARLRCSPMKGHSHVYWYRQLPEEGLKFMVYLQKENIIDESGMPKERFSAEFPKEGPSILRIQQVVRGDSAAYFCASSVSQGANTGELFFGEGSRLTVL.

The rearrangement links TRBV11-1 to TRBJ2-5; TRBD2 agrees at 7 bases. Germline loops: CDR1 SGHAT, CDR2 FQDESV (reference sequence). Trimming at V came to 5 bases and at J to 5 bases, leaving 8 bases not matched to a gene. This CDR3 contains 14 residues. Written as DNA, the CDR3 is TGTGCCAGCAGCCCCAGGGAGGGCATGGAGACCCAGTACTTC. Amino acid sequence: CASSPREGMETQYF.

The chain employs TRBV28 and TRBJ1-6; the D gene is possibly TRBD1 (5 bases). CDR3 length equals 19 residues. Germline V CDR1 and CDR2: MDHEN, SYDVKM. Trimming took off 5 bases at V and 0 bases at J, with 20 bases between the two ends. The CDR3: CASSPAKQDPLSYNSPLHF. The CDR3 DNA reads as TGTGCCAGCAGTCCTGCAAAACAGGATCCTCTCTCCTATAATTCACCCCTCCACTTT.

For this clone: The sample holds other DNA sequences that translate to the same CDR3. The CDR3 DNA reads as TGTGCCAGCAGCTTTCTCGCAGGCCCGAACACTGAAGCTTTCTTT. Its protein is CASSFLAGPNTEAFF. V gene TRBV7-9 combines with J gene TRBJ1-1; no definite D call. Trimming shortened V by 3 bases and J by 1 base, and 12 bases separated the two germline ends. Germline CDR1 SEHNR, CDR2 FQNEAQ (reference sequence). The CDR3 spans 15 residues.

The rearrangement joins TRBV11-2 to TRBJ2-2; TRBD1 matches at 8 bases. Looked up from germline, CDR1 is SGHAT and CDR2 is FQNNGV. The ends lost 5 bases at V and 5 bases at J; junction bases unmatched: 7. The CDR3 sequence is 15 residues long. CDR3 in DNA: TGTGCCAGCAGCGTATCAACAGGGGGAACCGGGGAGCTGTTTTTT. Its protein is CASSVSTGGTGELFF.

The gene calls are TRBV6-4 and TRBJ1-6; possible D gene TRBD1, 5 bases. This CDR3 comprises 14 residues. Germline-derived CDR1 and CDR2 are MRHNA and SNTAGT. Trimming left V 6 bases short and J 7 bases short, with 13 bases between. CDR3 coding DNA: TGTGCCAGCAGCCTCGAAGGGGAGAATTCACCCCTCCACTTT. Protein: CASSLEGENSPLHF.

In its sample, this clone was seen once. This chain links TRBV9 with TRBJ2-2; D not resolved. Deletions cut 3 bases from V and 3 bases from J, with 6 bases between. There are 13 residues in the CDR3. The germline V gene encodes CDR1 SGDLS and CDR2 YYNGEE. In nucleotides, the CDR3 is TGTGCCAGCAGCGCTGCATACACCGGGGAGCTGTTTTTT. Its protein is CASSAAYTGELFF.

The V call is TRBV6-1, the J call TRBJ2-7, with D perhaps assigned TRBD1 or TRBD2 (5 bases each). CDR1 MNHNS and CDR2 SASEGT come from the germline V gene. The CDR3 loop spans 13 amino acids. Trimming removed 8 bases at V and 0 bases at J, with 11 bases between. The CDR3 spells CASGRQSSYEQYF. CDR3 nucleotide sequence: TGTGCCAGCGGGAGACAGAGCTCCTACGAGCAGTACTTC.

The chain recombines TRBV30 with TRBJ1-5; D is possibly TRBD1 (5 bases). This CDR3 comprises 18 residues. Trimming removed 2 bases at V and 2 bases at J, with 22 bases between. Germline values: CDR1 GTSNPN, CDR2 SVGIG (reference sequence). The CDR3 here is CAWSLGAGGVGGNQPQHF. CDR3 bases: TGTGCCTGGAGTCTGGGAGCGGGGGGGGTCGGAGGCAATCAGCCCCAGCATTTT.

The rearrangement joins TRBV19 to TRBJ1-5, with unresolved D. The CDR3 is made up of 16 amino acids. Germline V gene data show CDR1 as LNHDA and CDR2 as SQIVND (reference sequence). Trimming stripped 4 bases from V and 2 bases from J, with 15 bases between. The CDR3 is CASSSQARLGNQPQHF. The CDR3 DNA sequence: TGTGCCAGTAGTAGCCAGGCACGGTTAGGCAATCAGCCCCAGCATTTT.

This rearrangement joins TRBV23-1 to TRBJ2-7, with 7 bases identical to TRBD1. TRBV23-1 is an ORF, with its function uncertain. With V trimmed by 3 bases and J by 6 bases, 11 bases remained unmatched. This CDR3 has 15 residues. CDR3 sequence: CASSHFDRAPREQYV. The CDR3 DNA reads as TGCGCCAGCAGTCACTTCGACAGGGCACCCCGCGAGCAGTACGTC.

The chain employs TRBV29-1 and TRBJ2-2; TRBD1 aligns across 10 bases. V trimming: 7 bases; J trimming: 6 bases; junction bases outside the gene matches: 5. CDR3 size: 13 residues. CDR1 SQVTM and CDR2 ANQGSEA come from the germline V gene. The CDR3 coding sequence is TGCAGCGGGGGGACAGGGGCGTCCGGGGAGCTGTTTTTT. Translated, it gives CSGGTGASGELFF.

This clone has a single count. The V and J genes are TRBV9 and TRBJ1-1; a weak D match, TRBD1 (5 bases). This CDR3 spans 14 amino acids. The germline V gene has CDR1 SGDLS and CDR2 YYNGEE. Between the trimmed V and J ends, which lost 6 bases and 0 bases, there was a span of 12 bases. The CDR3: CASNRRGMNTEAFF. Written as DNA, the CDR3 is TGTGCCAGCAATAGGCGGGGGATGAACACTGAAGCTTTCTTT.

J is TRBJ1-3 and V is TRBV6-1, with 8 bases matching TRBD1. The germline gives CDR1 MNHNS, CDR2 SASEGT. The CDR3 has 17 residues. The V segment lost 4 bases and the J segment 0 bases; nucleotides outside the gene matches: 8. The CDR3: CASSGSGTGVSGNTIYF. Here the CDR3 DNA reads TGTGCCAGCAGTGGATCCGGGACAGGCGTCTCTGGAAACACCATATATTTT.

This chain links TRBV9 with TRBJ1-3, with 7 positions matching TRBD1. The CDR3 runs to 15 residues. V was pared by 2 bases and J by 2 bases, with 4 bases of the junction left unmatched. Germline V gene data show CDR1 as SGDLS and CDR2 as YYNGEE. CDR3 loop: CASSVDQGAGNTIYF. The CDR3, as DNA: TGTGCCAGCAGCGTCGACCAGGGGGCTGGAAACACCATATATTTT.